Sequencing of this T cell receptor beta chain was carried out in a study of regulatory T cells in long-lasting Graves disease (dated by TCRdb to the early 2020s). Looking at the study overall: Newly diagnosed Graves' disease patients had taken antithyroid drugs for less than 3 months. This study used TCR sequencing and RNA sequencing of peripheral blood to compare persistent Graves' disease patients against newly diagnosed Graves' disease patients. A total of about 33 samples underwent TCR sequencing, from about 13 patients with persistent Graves' disease and approximately 20 patients with newly diagnosed Graves' disease. The study took place in China and was registered as a clinical trial.

Study-level results and caveats: Only peripheral blood was studied, because thyroid tissue, the primary lesion, was inaccessible. Preferential use of TRBV28, TRBJ1-2 and TRBJ2-5 was observed in persistent disease, whereas TRBV20-1 and TRBJ2-1 were favored in newly diagnosed disease. The authors noted that the small sample size was a limitation that may lower accuracy. Only the TCR beta chain was sequenced and analyzed. More public clonotypes were shared among persistent patients (fewer than 3,000) than among newly diagnosed patients (966). Lower TCR Shannon entropy and fewer highly expanded clones were observed in persistent Graves' disease patients than in newly diagnosed patients, which suggested clonal expansion.

Receptor libraries were prepared by multiplex PCR. The sequencing machine was an Illumina HiSeq 4000. iRepertoire HTBI primers and Arm-PCR amplification of CDR3 regions were used to construct TCR beta libraries. Before sequencing, the PCR products underwent gel purification. In the authors' own workflow: Gene usage analysis of CDR3 amino acid clonotypes used the approximately 62 TRBV and around 13 TRBJ segments found across samples. Filtered high-quality paired reads were merged into contigs using COPE and FqMerger. BLAST was used to align contigs to IMGT TRBV, TRBD and TRBJ reference genes, with CDR3 defined following IMGT. Clonotypes above 0.1% frequency were classified as highly expanded clones. Shannon entropy was used to measure repertoire diversity, and the Gini coefficient was used to measure V-J evenness. A clonotype was considered public if more than one individual shared it. TCRdb took the public reads, trimmed them with fastp at Q25, ran MiXCR for clone calling and kept in-frame beta chains. Identical CDR3 protein sequences are pooled into one entry, listed with their most common genes and DNA. The V and J calls here are based on TCRdb, not the publication. The sample records over 350,000 distinct CDR3 sequences, 15% of which are singletons. The ten largest clones take up approximately 7.6% of the sample.

This specimen's time point label, interpreted: newly diagnosed GD, antithyroid drugs for less than 3 months. RNA was extracted from PBMCs in TRIzol for both TCR sequencing and RNA sequencing. The diagnosis of Graves' disease followed American Thyroid Association guidelines. The patients came from an endocrinology department in Xi'an, China. Each patient gave approximately 10 milliliters of peripheral blood, collected in an EDTA anticoagulant tube. PBMCs were isolated by Ficoll Paque Plus density gradient separation without further T cell sorting. An Agilent 2100 Bioanalyzer and agarose gel were used to check RNA quality, while a NanoDrop 2000 measured RNA concentration. The germline V gene supplies CDR1 SGHTA and CDR2 FQGNSA. Its CDR3 holds 16 amino acids, cysteine through phenylalanine. The kept DNA is CDR3 alone, 48 bases in frame from the first base. Trimming takes 3 bases from V and 5 bases from J, and the germline ends sit 17 bases apart.

This clonotype was seen many times. Its cognate antigen has yet to be identified. No much larger clone is present one base from it, and per-base qualities are unavailable. These data were also reused for a study on T cells in Graves' hyperthyroidism and ophthalmopathy. The second investigation adds: Stable Graves' hyperthyroidism was defined as no progression to ophthalmopathy during 18 months of follow-up. Hyperthyroidism patients were newly diagnosed, had a disease duration of under 2 months, and were aged 18 to 65 years. Exclusion was applied to patients with uncontrolled infections, other autoimmune diseases, pregnancy or lactation. Clinical symptoms, serum thyroxine and TRAb, thyroid ultrasound, and orbital computed tomography formed the basis for the diagnoses. The first round of RT-PCR for the TCR CDR3 was performed with the HTBI primer set and the Qiagen OneStep RT-PCR kit. Blood samples also contained most of the expanded thyroid clonotypes (frequency above 0.001), which suggests that blood repertoires may reflect thyroid immune responses. A 13 V-J signature model separated ophthalmopathy from stable hyperthyroidism, with nearly 90% sensitivity and about 81% specificity in cross-validation and 80%/75% in testing. In validation, progression to ophthalmopathy was predicted by the model with almost 71% sensitivity and nearly 75% specificity, a median of approximately 6.5 months before onset. A discovery cohort of about a hundred patients, roughly 45 with Graves' ophthalmopathy and approximately 60 with stable Graves' hyperthyroidism, was used to find distinguishing TCR V-J signatures. Prospective prediction of ophthalmopathy was tested in an independent validation cohort consisting of 18 hyperthyroidism patients and over 15 patients who later progressed to ophthalmopathy. The 90 to 100 discovery patients were randomly split 7:3 into training and test sets. In addition, the study compared T-cell repertoires in thyroid tissue and in blood from five to seven Graves' hyperthyroidism patients. After blood sampling, hyperthyroidism patients were treated with methimazole at a starting dose of 30 mg daily, and ophthalmopathy patients were treated with high-dose intravenous methylprednisolone. A second multiplex PCR round built the libraries, followed by size selection and purification. The libraries were sequenced on an Illumina HiSeq2000 using paired-end 100 bp reads. Raw data were processed with SOAPnuke, discarding reads with adapters, uncalled bases, mean Phred below 15, or no exact constant-primer or identifier match. COPE v1.2.5 was used to merge the high-quality paired reads, and each unique nucleotide sequence was defined as a clonotype. MiTCR v1.1 was used to align clonotypes to the IMGT TRBV, TRBD and TRBJ reference segments. The analysis was restricted to V-J combinations with a frequency above 0.0001, which together covered 99.2% of the repertoires. A TCS score was defined as the ratio between F50 (clonal expansion) and ExV (chaos), using BLOSUM62-based TCRdist between CDR3 peptides within each V-J. Welch's t-statistics and random forest reduced some 510 V-J features to around 14, which were used in a naive Bayes classifier (R e1071). Sample size was not statistically predetermined, and blinding of investigators to group allocation was not performed. The paper describes TCR Vbeta CDR3 sequencing of 120 to 150 peripheral blood samples, made up of about 41 ophthalmopathy patients, 70 to 75 hyperthyroidism patients and 17 progressor patients.

This TCR was recovered from a woman aged 40 to 55 with Graves disease. Donor details come from another sample of the same person, matched by shared clones. This specimen was peripheral blood mononuclear cells (PBMCs), taken at new diagnosis, from a patient treated with antithyroid drugs. Recombination linked TRBV7-2 to TRBJ2-1; the D gene is possibly TRBD1 or TRBD2, each agreeing over 6 bases. The CDR3 protein: CASSFGGGRLNNEQFF. The DNA is TGTGCCAGCAGCTTCGGAGGGGGGCGACTTAACAATGAGCAGTTCTTC.